This TCR beta chain is from a study of cytomegalovirus exposure and HLA in healthy donors. In the study overall: Sequencing of some 190 million T cells in an earlier analysis found more than 100 million unique TCR beta sequences. There were approximately 80 million unique TCRs (from HLA-typed donors) in an early data release. Among the approximately 420 donors who were genotyped, about 84% fell in the genetic ancestry cluster that is associated with self-reported Caucasian donors.

The study's findings and limits: Sequencing depth across donors, presence/absence analyses assumed, was roughly uniform.

To note about this clone: Its antigen remains unidentified.

The primer mix had 60 Vbeta and 13 Jbeta primers. Sequencing was performed with immunoSEQ multiplex PCR; in TCRdb, only in-frame clones are kept and a portion is missing. The sample has 90,000 to 120,000 clones, 60% to 75% seen once. Sequencing input: PBMCs. The receptor was isolated from a man aged 35 to 55 in good health and CMV-seropositive.

The CDR3 spells CASSEYPTAGYEQYF. The CDR3 DNA follows: TGTGCCAGCAGTGAATATCCCACCGCAGGCTACGAGCAGTACTTC. The chain couples TRBV25-1 to TRBJ2-7; D call uncertain. CDR1 is MGHDK, CDR2 SYGVNS, per germline. V dropped 0 bases and J dropped 3 bases, with 12 bases sitting between them. CDR3 length equals 15 residues.